One sample yielded the 22 T cell receptor beta chains listed below, sequenced in a study of cytomegalovirus exposure and HLA in healthy donors. Libraries were prepared by immunoSEQ multiplex PCR; TCRdb keeps only in-frame clonotypes and omits some of them. The top ten clones hold around 9.2% of a sample with 50,000 to 65,000 clones, roughly 90% of them seen once. The sample taken for sequencing was PBMCs. All receptors derive from a woman under 30 in good health and CMV-seropositive.

V and J are TRBV12-5 and TRBJ2-5, with TRBD1 matching 9 bases. The V gene's germline CDR1 is LGHNT and CDR2 FRNRAP. The CDR3 runs to 17 residues. J was trimmed by 2 bases and V by 3 bases; bases with no gene match: 10. CDR3 region: CASGLTQGAFDQETQYF. CDR3 nucleotide sequence: TGTGCTAGTGGTTTAACACAGGGGGCATTCGATCAAGAGACCCAGTACTTC.

This chain connects TRBV2 to TRBJ2-2, with D tentatively TRBD1 (5 bases). The V end was cut by 6 bases, the J end by 5 bases, with 13 bases between. Germline lookup yields CDR1 SNHLY and CDR2 FYNNEI. The CDR3 loop spans 14 amino acids. The CDR3 here is CASRVLRGTGELFF. Here the CDR3 DNA reads TGTGCCAGCAGGGTTCTAAGGGGAACCGGGGAGCTGTTTTTT.

This clone was picked up one time. V gene TRBV4-1 combines with J gene TRBJ1-1; the D is unclear. This CDR3 comprises 15 residues. Trimming shortened V by 0 bases and J by 0 bases, and 8 bases separated the two germline ends. Germline CDR1 and CDR2: MGHRA and YSYEKL. This chain's CDR3 is CASSQEMQVNTEAFF. CDR3 DNA: TGCGCCAGCAGCCAAGAAATGCAGGTGAACACTGAAGCTTTCTTT.

The gene calls are TRBV21-1 and TRBJ1-2; the table's D call of TRBD1 was not tested on the DNA. TRBV21-1 is assigned pseudogene status. The CDR3 consists of 13 residues. CDR3 sequence reads: CASSKGQGAGYTF. The CDR3 nucleotides read TGTGCCAGCAGCAAAGGCCAGGGGGCAGGCTACACCTTC.

The chain is built from TRBV4-3 and TRBJ2-1; 11 bases agree with TRBD2. V lost 3 bases to trimming and J lost 1 base; unmatched junction nucleotides: 5. Per the germline V gene, CDR1 is LGHNA and CDR2 is YSLEER. The CDR3 sequence is 17 residues long. CDR3: CASSQETSGVSYNEQFF. The CDR3 region has the DNA TGCGCCAGCAGCCAGGAGACTAGCGGGGTGTCCTACAATGAGCAGTTCTTC.

The chain combines TRBV4-3 with TRBJ2-7, with D tentatively TRBD1 (6 bases). The CDR3 covers 18 residues. V was cut by 0 bases and J by 6 bases, with 24 bases left in between. The germline CDR1 and CDR2 sequences are LGHNA and YSLEER. CDR3 DNA: TGCGCCAGCAGCCAAGACTTTGAGTCGGAGACAGGAGTCGGCGAGCAGTACTTC. As protein: CASSQDFESETGVGEQYF.

The chain combines TRBV6-1 with TRBJ2-5; 8 nucleotides agree with TRBD1. V lost 7 bases, J lost 4 bases, and 8 bases stayed unmatched. The CDR3 consists of 14 residues. Germline-derived CDR1 and CDR2 are MNHNS and SASEGT. DNA for the CDR3: TGTGCCAGCACTCAGGACAGGGTAATAGAGACCCAGTACTTC. It is translated as CASTQDRVIETQYF.

The CDR3 sequence: CASSFYGTGGEQYF. CDR3 DNA: TGTGCCAGCAGCTTTTACGGGACAGGGGGCGAGCAGTACTTC. V gene TRBV7-2 combines with J gene TRBJ2-7, with 11 nucleotides matching TRBD1. Germline V CDR1 and CDR2: SGHTA, FQGNSA. V shed 3 bases and J 6 bases; nucleotides not matched to a gene: 4. This CDR3 region has 14 residues.

The gene calls are TRBV19 and TRBJ1-2, with TRBD1 matching over 10 bases. Germline V gives CDR1 LNHDA, CDR2 SQIVND (reference sequence). The CDR3 has 14 amino acids. After removal of 6 bases from V and 5 bases from J, the junction contained 6 bases not matched to a gene. CDR3 bases: TGTGCCAGTAGGCCAGACAGGGGGCGTTATGGCTACACCTTC. This encodes CASRPDRGRYGYTF.

This clone was observed a few times. The chain combines TRBV7-6 with TRBJ1-6, with TRBD1 matching over 8 bases. Per the germline V gene, CDR1 is SGHVS and CDR2 is FNYEAQ. V trimming: 6 bases; J trimming: 0 bases; junction bases outside the gene matches: 10. This CDR3 comprises 18 residues. The CDR3 DNA sequence: TGTGCCAGCAGTCAAGTCCCGGGACAGGACTCCTATAATTCACCCCTCCACTTT. The encoded protein is CASSQVPGQDSYNSPLHF.

This clone is a singleton in its sample. This chain connects TRBV10-3 to TRBJ1-1; D not certain. The germline gives CDR1 ENHRY, CDR2 SYGVKD. V lost 6 bases and J lost 0, with 11 bases in between. CDR3 length: 14 amino acids. CDR3 in DNA: TGTGCCATCAGCCGGACTCAGGTGAACACTGAAGCTTTCTTT. This translates into CAISRTQVNTEAFF.

The J gene is TRBJ1-1, the V gene TRBV20-1, with D possibly matching TRBD1 (5 bases). Germline V CDR1 and CDR2: DFQATT, SNEGSKA (reference sequence). The V gene lost 5 bases and the J gene lost 5 bases, with 9 bases spanning the gap. This CDR3 is built from 11 residues. CDR3 protein: CSAPGGTEAFF. CDR3 bases: TGCAGTGCTCCGGGGGGAACTGAAGCTTTCTTT.

This clone was recorded only once. V usage is TRBV5-6 and J usage is TRBJ1-6, with a tentative D call TRBD1 (5 bases). CDR1 is SGHDT and CDR2 is YYEEEE in the germline V gene. V gave up 6 bases and J gave up 4 bases, with 14 bases separating them. The CDR3 sequence is 15 residues long. The CDR3 protein is CASINRGGYNSPLHF. DNA for the CDR3: TGTGCCAGCATCAACCGCGGGGGGTATAATTCACCCCTCCACTTT.

This chain uses TRBV5-5 with TRBJ1-3; 7 bases agree with TRBD1. The V and J ends lost 4 bases and 0 bases, in that order; junction bases with no gene match: 4. The germline V gene has CDR1 SGHKS and CDR2 YYEKEE (reference sequence). The CDR3 has 15 residues. DNA of the CDR3: TGTGCCAGCAGCCCGGGACAGTCCTCTGGAAACACCATATATTTT. Protein: CASSPGQSSGNTIYF. The variable domain in full, with the rest retrieved from reference TRBV5-5 and TRBJ1-3, is DAGVTQSPTHLIKTRGQQVTLRCSPISGHKSVSWYQQVLGQGPQFIFQYYEKEERGRGNFPDRFSARQFPNYSSELNVNALLLGDSALYLCASSPGQSSGNTIYFGEGSWLTVV.

The chain has TRBV4-2 and TRBJ2-3; the match to TRBD1 covers 7 bases. Germline values: CDR1 LGHNA, CDR2 YNFKEQ. With 1 base clipped from V and 1 base from J, the junction kept 2 bases outside the gene matches. The CDR3 contains 15 residues. CDR3 sequence: CASSQAGTGTDTQYF. The DNA for the CDR3 is TGTGCCAGCAGCCAAGCGGGGACAGGCACAGATACGCAGTATTTT.

This chain links TRBV29-1 with TRBJ2-3; 10 bases are shared with TRBD2. CDR1 and CDR2 (germline): SQVTM, ANQGSEA. Germline trimming cut 2 bases from V and 0 bases from J; bases unmatched to any gene: 11. There are 18 residues in the CDR3. CDR3 DNA: TGCAGCGTTGAACTAGCGGGGGAAAACACTGAAAGCACAGATACGCAGTATTTT. Protein product: CSVELAGENTESTDTQYF.

The chain is built from TRBV4-1 and TRBJ2-7; 8 bases fit TRBD1. Germline V CDR1 and CDR2: MGHRA, YSYEKL. The CDR3 covers 15 residues. Trimming at V came to 1 base and at J to 2 bases, leaving 4 bases not matched to a gene. CDR3 loop: CASSQGGTGTYEQYF. CDR3 nucleotide sequence: TGCGCCAGCAGCCAAGGGGGGACAGGCACCTACGAGCAGTACTTC.

The CDR3 DNA reads TGCGCCAGCAGCTTGTGGCCGACAGGCTCCTACGAGCAGTACTTC. Translation gives CASSLWPTGSYEQYF. The chain couples TRBV5-1 to TRBJ2-7, with a tentative D call TRBD1 (6 bases). With 1 base removed from V and 0 bases from J, the gap between germline ends came to 11 bases. Looked up from germline, CDR1 is SGHRS and CDR2 is YFSETQ. This CDR3 has 15 residues.

V gene TRBV30 combines with J gene TRBJ1-1; no clear D. The CDR3 has 12 residues. From germline, CDR1 is GTSNPN and CDR2 SVGIG (reference sequence). Trimming left V 0 bases short and J 7 bases short, with 9 bases between. The CDR3 DNA is TGTGCCTGGAGTGTAGTAGGAGATGAAGCTTTCTTT. Its translation is CAWSVVGDEAFF.

The chain uses TRBV5-1 and TRBJ1-4; D is undetermined. The V gene lost 0 bases and the J gene lost 7 bases, with 13 bases spanning the gap. The CDR3 has 15 residues. Germline CDR1 reads SGHRS; CDR2 reads YFSETQ. The DNA for the CDR3 is TGCGCCAGCAGCTTGGCCTACGGGGAAGCTGAAAAACTGTTTTTT. It translates to CASSLAYGEAEKLFF. Complete variable domain (other parts from reference TRBV5-1 and TRBJ1-4): KAGVTQTPRYLIKTRGQQVTLSCSPISGHRSVSWYQQTPGQGLQFLFEYFSETQRNKGNFPGRFSGRQFSNSRSEMNVSTLELGDSALYLCASSLAYGEAEKLFFGSGTQLSVL.

The chain uses TRBV7-2 and TRBJ2-2; D gene ambiguous. Germline CDR1 SGHTA, CDR2 FQGNSA. This CDR3 comprises 13 residues. V was shortened by 0 bases and J by 4 bases, with 3 bases between the two germline ends. CDR3 protein: CASSLAATGELFF. The DNA of the CDR3 is TGTGCCAGCAGCTTAGCGGCCACCGGGGAGCTGTTTTTT.

The chain joins TRBV28 to TRBJ1-1; a possible D gene is TRBD1 (6 bases). This CDR3 contains 14 residues. V was shortened by 4 bases and J by 4 bases, with 13 bases between the two germline ends. Germline V lookup: CDR1 MDHEN, CDR2 SYDVKM. CDR3 loop: CASSSGTRGTEAFF. Here the CDR3 DNA reads TGTGCCAGCAGTTCCGGGACAAGGGGCACTGAAGCTTTCTTT.